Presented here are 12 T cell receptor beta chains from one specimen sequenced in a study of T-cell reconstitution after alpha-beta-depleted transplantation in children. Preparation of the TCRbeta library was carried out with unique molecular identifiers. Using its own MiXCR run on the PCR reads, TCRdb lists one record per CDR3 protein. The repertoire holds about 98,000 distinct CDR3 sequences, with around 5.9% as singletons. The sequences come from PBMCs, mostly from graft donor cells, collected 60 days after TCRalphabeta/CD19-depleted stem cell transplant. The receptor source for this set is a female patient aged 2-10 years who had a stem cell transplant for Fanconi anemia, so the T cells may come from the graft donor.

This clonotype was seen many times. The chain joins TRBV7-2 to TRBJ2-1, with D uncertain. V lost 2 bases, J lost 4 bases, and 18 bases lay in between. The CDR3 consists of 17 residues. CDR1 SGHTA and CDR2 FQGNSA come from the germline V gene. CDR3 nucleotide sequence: TGTGCCAGCAGCTTATTGGCGGCGTTTGGATGGTACAATGAGCAGTTCTTC. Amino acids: CASSLLAAFGWYNEQFF. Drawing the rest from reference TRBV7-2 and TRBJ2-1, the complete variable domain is GAGVSQSPSNKVTEKGKDVELRCDPISGHTALYWYRQSLGQGLEFLIYFQGNSAPDKSGLPSDRFSAERTGGSVSTLTIQRTQQEDSAVYLCASSLLAAFGWYNEQFFGPGTRLTVL.

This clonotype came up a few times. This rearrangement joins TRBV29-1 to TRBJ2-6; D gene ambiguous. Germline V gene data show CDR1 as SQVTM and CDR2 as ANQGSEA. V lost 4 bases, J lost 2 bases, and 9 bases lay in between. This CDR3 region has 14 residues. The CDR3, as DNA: TGCAGCGTTGCGGCAGGTCCTGGGGCCAACGTCCTGACTTTC. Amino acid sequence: CSVAAGPGANVLTF.

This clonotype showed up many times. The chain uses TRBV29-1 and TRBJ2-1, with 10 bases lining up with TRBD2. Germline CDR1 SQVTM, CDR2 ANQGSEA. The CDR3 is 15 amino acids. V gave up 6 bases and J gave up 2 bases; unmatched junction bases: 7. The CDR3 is CSVMGAGGPYNEQFF. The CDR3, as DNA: TGCAGCGTAATGGGAGCGGGAGGGCCCTACAATGAGCAGTTCTTC.

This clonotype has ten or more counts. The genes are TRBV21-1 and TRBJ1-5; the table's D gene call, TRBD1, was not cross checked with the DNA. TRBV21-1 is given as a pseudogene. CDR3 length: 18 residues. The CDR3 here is CASSKNRVPYYSNQPQHF. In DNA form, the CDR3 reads TGTGCCAGCAGCAAAAACAGGGTCCCATATTATAGCAATCAGCCCCAGCATTTT.

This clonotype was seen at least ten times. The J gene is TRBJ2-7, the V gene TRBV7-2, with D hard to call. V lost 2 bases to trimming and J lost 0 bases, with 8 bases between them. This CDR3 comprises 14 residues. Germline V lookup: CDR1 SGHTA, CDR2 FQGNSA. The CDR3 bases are TGTGCCAGCAGCTTACACTGGGTCTCCTACGAGCAGTACTTC. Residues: CASSLHWVSYEQYF.

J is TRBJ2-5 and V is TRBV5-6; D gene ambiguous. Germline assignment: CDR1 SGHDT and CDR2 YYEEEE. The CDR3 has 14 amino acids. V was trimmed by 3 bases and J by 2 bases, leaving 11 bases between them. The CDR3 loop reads CASSSVGRQETQYF. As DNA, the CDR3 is TGTGCCAGCAGCTCAGTCGGGCGTCAAGAGACCCAGTACTTC.

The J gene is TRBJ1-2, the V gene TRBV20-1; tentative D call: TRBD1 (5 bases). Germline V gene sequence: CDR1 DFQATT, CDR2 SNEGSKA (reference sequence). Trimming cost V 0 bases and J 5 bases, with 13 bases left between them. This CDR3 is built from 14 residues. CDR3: CSARDWGGNYGYTF. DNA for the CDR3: TGCAGTGCTAGAGATTGGGGGGGGAATTATGGCTACACCTTC.

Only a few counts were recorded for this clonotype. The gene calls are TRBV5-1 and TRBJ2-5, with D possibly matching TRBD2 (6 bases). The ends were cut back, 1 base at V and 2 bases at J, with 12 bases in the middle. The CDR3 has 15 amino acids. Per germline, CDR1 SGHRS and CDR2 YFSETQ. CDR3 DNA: TGCGCCAGCAGCTTGTGGCGGGAAAGGCAAGAGACCCAGTACTTC. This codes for CASSLWRERQETQYF.

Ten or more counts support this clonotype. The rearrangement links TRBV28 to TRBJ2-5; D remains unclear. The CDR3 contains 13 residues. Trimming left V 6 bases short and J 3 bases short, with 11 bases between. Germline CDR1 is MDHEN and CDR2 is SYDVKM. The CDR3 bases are TGTGCCAGCAGGTCGAGGCGGAAAGAGACCCAGTACTTC. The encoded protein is CASRSRRKETQYF.

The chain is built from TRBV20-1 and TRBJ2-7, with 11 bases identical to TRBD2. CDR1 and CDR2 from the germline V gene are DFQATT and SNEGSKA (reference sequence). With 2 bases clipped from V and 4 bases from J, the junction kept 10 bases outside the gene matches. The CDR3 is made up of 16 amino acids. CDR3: CSARTPTSGRIYEQYF. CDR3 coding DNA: TGCAGTGCTAGAACCCCTACTAGCGGGAGAATTTACGAGCAGTACTTC.

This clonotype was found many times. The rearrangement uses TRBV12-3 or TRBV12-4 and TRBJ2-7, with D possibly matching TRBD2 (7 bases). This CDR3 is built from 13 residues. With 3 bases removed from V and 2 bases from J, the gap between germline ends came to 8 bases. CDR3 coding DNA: TGTGCCAGCAGTTTGGGGGGGCCCTACGAGCAGTACTTC. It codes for CASSLGGPYEQYF.

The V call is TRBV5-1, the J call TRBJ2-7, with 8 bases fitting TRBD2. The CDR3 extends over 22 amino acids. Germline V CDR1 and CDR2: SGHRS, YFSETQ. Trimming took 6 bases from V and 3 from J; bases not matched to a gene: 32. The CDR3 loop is CASIGCVGRARRHEPKVYEQYF. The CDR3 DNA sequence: TGCGCCAGCATTGGGTGTGTCGGGAGGGCCAGACGTCATGAGCCCAAGGTCTACGAGCAGTACTTC.